These 9 T cell receptor beta chains came from one sample sequenced in a study of T cell responses to AZD1222 COVID-19 vaccine. The data were produced by immunoSEQ multiplex PCR, yet TCRdb's version contains in-frame clones alone and is incomplete. Of 100,000 to 120,000 clones in the sample, 70% to 90% were seen once. The sample consisted of peripheral blood, taken on day 0 of AZD1222 vaccination. The receptors originated from an adult in good health.

V and J are TRBV29-1 and TRBJ2-1; 8 bases line up with TRBD2. Germline CDR1 reads SQVTM; CDR2 reads ANQGSEA. The CDR3 length is 10 residues. Trimming took 8 bases from V and 6 from J; bases not matched to a gene: 0. Here the CDR3 reads CSTSGNEQFF. CDR3 DNA sequence: TGCAGCACTAGCGGCAATGAGCAGTTCTTC.

This chain uses TRBV7-8 with TRBJ1-1; TRBD1 might be the D (6 bases). In germline, CDR1 is SGHVS, CDR2 FQNEAQ. The V end lost 5 bases, the J end lost 0 bases, and 13 bases lay between the germline ends. The CDR3 runs 15 residues. The CDR3 nucleotides read TGTGCCAGCAGCCCCCGCCGGGACATGAACACTGAAGCTTTCTTT. Protein product: CASSPRRDMNTEAFF.

The rearrangement uses TRBV2 and TRBJ1-5; D might be TRBD1 (5 bases). The CDR3 has 14 residues. The germline V gene has CDR1 SNHLY and CDR2 FYNNEI. V lost 6 bases and J lost 6, with 15 bases in between. DNA of the CDR3: TGTGCCAGCAGGCCTGACGGGGCCCTTCAGCCCCAGCATTTT. This gives the protein CASRPDGALQPQHF.

Here the CDR3 reads CASSYYGTDNNQPQHF. As DNA, the CDR3 is TGTGCCAGCAGTTACTATGGGACGGACAACAATCAGCCCCAGCATTTT. The gene calls are TRBV6-2 or TRBV6-3 and TRBJ1-5; tentatively, D is TRBD1 (5 bases). CDR1 is MNHEY, CDR2 SVGEGT, per germline. The CDR3 loop spans 16 amino acids. V lost 1 base and J lost 3, with 13 bases in between.

V and J are TRBV19 and TRBJ2-5, with D possibly matching TRBD1 (5 bases). Germline-derived CDR1 and CDR2 are LNHDA and SQIVND (reference sequence). CDR3 length equals 15 residues. V gave up 2 bases and J gave up 2 bases, with 12 bases separating them. The CDR3 sequence is CASSIRAGQQETQYF. CDR3 coding DNA: TGTGCCAGTAGTATACGAGCAGGGCAACAAGAGACCCAGTACTTC.

The V gene is TRBV4-1, the J gene TRBJ1-5, with D tentatively TRBD1 (6 bases). The CDR3 sequence is 16 residues long. CDR1 is MGHRA and CDR2 is YSYEKL in the germline V gene. V gave up 0 bases and J gave up 2 bases, with 11 bases separating them. In DNA form, the CDR3 reads TGCGCCAGCAGCCAAGATTCGACAGGTCGCAATCAGCCCCAGCATTTT. Translation: CASSQDSTGRNQPQHF.

The chain recombines TRBV27 with TRBJ2-5; 7 nucleotides match TRBD1. The CDR3 consists of 13 residues. CDR1 and CDR2 (germline): MNHEY, SMNVEV (reference sequence). The ends lost 5 bases at V and 2 bases at J; junction bases unmatched: 2. CDR3 loop: CASSQGEQETQYF. The CDR3 DNA reads as TGTGCCAGCAGTCAGGGGGAGCAAGAGACCCAGTACTTC.

V and J are TRBV27 and TRBJ2-5; a weak D match, TRBD2 (6 bases). CDR3 size: 15 residues. The V gene lost 6 bases and the J gene lost 5 bases, with 19 bases spanning the gap. The germline gives CDR1 MNHEY, CDR2 SMNVEV (reference sequence). As DNA, the CDR3 is TGTGCCAGCAGAACGGTGGCCACTGGGGGGGAGACCCAGTACTTC. Protein product: CASRTVATGGETQYF.

The chain uses TRBV10-3 and TRBJ1-6, with TRBD1 as a possible D gene (5 bases). The CDR3 totals 16 residues. Germline lookup yields CDR1 ENHRY and CDR2 SYGVKD. V lost 2 bases and J lost 4, with 12 bases in between. The CDR3 sequence is CAISEARTNYNSPLHF. The CDR3 bases are TGTGCCATCAGTGAGGCCCGGACAAATTATAATTCACCCCTCCACTTT.